The 5 T cell receptor beta chains below come from one sample, sequenced in a study of T cell repertoires in cytomegalovirus infection. These receptors' targets are unknown. TCRdb redid the calling of the reads with MiXCR, one entry per CDR3 protein. This table has about 920,000 distinct CDR3 sequences, around 32% appearing once. Material: cultured CD8+ T cells from PBMCs, obtained from culture after CMV antigen stimulation. These receptors were collected from a human donor in good health (CMV status not recorded). Some clones in this sample may be carry-over from other donors' samples.

V usage is TRBV25-1 and J usage is TRBJ2-5; TRBD1 is a possible D gene (6 bases). Germline CDR1 and CDR2: MGHDK and SYGVNS. This CDR3 has 14 residues. V was clipped by 1 base and J by 4 bases, with 10 bases between them. The CDR3 bases are TGTGCCAGCAGTGAATCGGGCAGGGGAGAGACCCAGTACTTC. Translated: CASSESGRGETQYF.

This chain uses TRBV27 with TRBJ2-5; unclear D gene. The CDR3 is 14 residues long. Deletions cut 4 bases from V and 3 bases from J, with 12 bases between. Germline V CDR1 and CDR2: MNHEY, SMNVEV (reference sequence). CDR3 in amino acids: CASSSPYLEETQYF. In nucleotides, the CDR3 is TGTGCCAGCAGTTCCCCTTACCTGGAAGAGACCCAGTACTTC.

This clonotype was found a few times. This rearrangement joins TRBV5-6 to TRBJ1-2; 7 nucleotides agree with TRBD1. Germline V gene sequence: CDR1 SGHDT, CDR2 YYEEEE. The CDR3 sequence is 14 residues long. With 4 bases clipped from V and 6 bases from J, the junction kept 9 bases outside the gene matches. The DNA of the CDR3 is TGTGCCAGCAGCGGATTACAGGGGAGGGATGGCTACACCTTC. Protein product: CASSGLQGRDGYTF. Supplemented by reference TRBV5-6 and TRBJ1-2, the full variable domain reads DAGVTQSPTHLIKTRGQQVTLRCSPKSGHDTVSWYQQALGQGPQFIFQYYEEEERQRGNFPDRFSGHQFPNYSSELNVNALLLGDSALYLCASSGLQGRDGYTFGSGTRLTVV.

Comment on this clonotype: This may stem from a read error, because a much larger clone lies one nucleotide away. This chain links TRBV19 with TRBJ2-1; the D gene is possibly TRBD1 (5 bases). CDR3 length: 16 residues. The V gene's germline CDR1 is LNHDA and CDR2 SQIVND (reference sequence). Trimming took 7 bases from V and 4 from J, leaving 20 bases between them. The DNA of the CDR3 is TGTGCCAGTATTATCTCAGGGTTATCGGCGTACAATGAGCAGTTCTTC. This translates into CASIISGLSAYNEQFF.

The chain employs TRBV19 and TRBJ2-7; 7 bases map to TRBD1. Trimming removed 7 bases from V and 3 bases from J; junction bases left unmatched: 3. The V gene's germline CDR1 is LNHDA and CDR2 SQIVND (reference sequence). This CDR3 comprises 12 residues. The CDR3 sequence is CASNTGVYEQYF. CDR3 in DNA: TGTGCCAGTAATACAGGGGTCTACGAGCAGTACTTC. Full variable domain (outside the CDR3, taken from reference TRBV19 and TRBJ2-7): DGGITQSPKYLFRKEGQNVTLSCEQNLNHDAMYWYRQDPGQGLRLIYYSQIVNDFQKGDIAEGYSVSREKKESFPLTVTSAQKNPTAFYLCASNTGVYEQYFGPGTRLTVT.